This T cell receptor (beta chain) was obtained from a study of response to subunit inactivated influenza vaccine. As concerns this clonotype: What it binds is unknown.

Germline values: CDR1 SGHAT, CDR2 FQNNGV. CDR3 size: 14 residues. V dropped 5 bases and J dropped 4 bases, with 15 bases sitting between them. TCRdb redid the calling of the RT-PCR reads with MiXCR, one entry per CDR3 protein. In the table there are 530,000 or so distinct CDR3 sequences, over 25% of which are singletons. General study results and limits: The authors put forward the suggestion that each seasonal influenza vaccination may bring in only a limited number of new T cells.

The input for sequencing was CD4+ T cells sorted from PBMCs, taken roughly 5 days after vaccination. J is TRBJ2-7 and V is TRBV11-2, with D perhaps TRBD2 (5 bases). The source is a middle-aged man who received an inactivated influenza vaccine. Written as DNA, the CDR3 is TGTGCCAGCAGCCCCTTCCGGGGTAGGTACGAGCAGTACTTC. This sequence encodes CASSPFRGRYEQYF.